The rows below give T cell receptor beta chains drawn from one sample of a study of blood T cell repertoires in COVID-19. Measured with immunoSEQ multiplex PCR; TCRdb has only the in-frame clones, and not every one. The sample includes 230,000 or so clones, roughly 84% seen only once; the top ten take under 5%. Sequencing was done on a sample of peripheral blood. These receptors originate from a man aged 50 to 60 with active or convalescent COVID-19. Each CDR3 is given with its conserved first and last residue. A D gene is named only where the DNA matches it firmly. Only some rows state a clone size, as once, few, many or a class for expanded clones.

clone size,V gene,J gene,D gene,CDR3 protein,CDR3 DNA
NA,TRBV5-1,TRBJ2-7,TRBD2,CASSSGGNEQYF,TGCGCCAGCAGCTCGGGGGGAAACGAGCAGTACTTC
NA,TRBV2,TRBJ2-5,TRBD1,CASSGVGGFQETQYF,TGTGCCAGCAGTGGCGTAGGGGGCTTCCAAGAGACCCAGTACTTC
NA,TRBV13,TRBJ1-2,TRBD1,CASSREGAVGYTF,TGTGCCAGCAGCCGGGAGGGGGCGGTAGGCTACACCTTC
NA,TRBV3-1/TRBV3-2,TRBJ1-4,TRBD1,CASSLDRQGEKLFF,TGTGCCAGCAGTCTGGACAGGCAAGGTGAAAAACTGTTTTTT
NA,TRBV6-5,TRBJ2-3,NA,CASSWRGGVPDTQYF,TGTGCCAGCAGCTGGCGGGGCGGGGTCCCAGATACGCAGTATTTT
NA,TRBV5-1,TRBJ2-7,NA,CASSLVSGGMGEQYF,TGCGCCAGCAGCTTGGTTAGTGGAGGGATGGGGGAGCAGTACTTC
NA,TRBV6-2/TRBV6-3,TRBJ1-1,NA,CASSYSGQLNTEAFF,TGTGCCAGCAGTTACTCCGGACAGCTCAACACTGAAGCTTTCTTT
NA,TRBV2,TRBJ2-1,NA,CASIPSQGATWGGQNEQFF,TGTGCCAGCATCCCCTCTCAAGGGGCGACATGGGGGGGCCAAAATGAGCAGTTCTTC
NA,TRBV9,TRBJ1-4,TRBD1,CASSVEGSTGSNEKLFF,TGTGCCAGCAGCGTAGAGGGGTCGACAGGGTCCAATGAAAAACTGTTTTTT
NA,TRBV5-1,TRBJ2-1,NA,CASSRLGGDNEQFF,TGCGCCAGCAGCCGCCTTGGAGGGGATAATGAGCAGTTCTTC
NA,TRBV7-3,TRBJ1-4,NA,CASTTELFF,TGTGCCAGCACCACAGAACTGTTTTTT
NA,TRBV18,TRBJ2-1,NA,CASSSETGRSYNEQFF,TGTGCCAGCTCATCCGAGACGGGGAGGTCCTACAATGAGCAGTTCTTC
NA,TRBV4-2,TRBJ1-1,NA,CASSQEARGKNTEAFF,TGTGCCAGCAGCCAAGAGGCCCGGGGTAAGAACACTGAAGCTTTCTTT
NA,TRBV6-5,TRBJ1-3,TRBD1,CASRSDRAGNTIYF,TGTGCCAGCAGATCGGACAGGGCTGGAAACACCATATATTTT
NA,TRBV14,TRBJ1-3,NA,CASSHQPGGNTIYF,TGTGCCAGCAGCCACCAACCGGGAGGAAACACCATATATTTT
NA,TRBV20-1,TRBJ1-4,NA,CSASDAGNEKLFF,TGCAGTGCTAGTGACGCAGGGAATGAAAAACTGTTTTTT
once,TRBV28,TRBJ2-3,NA,CASTTIRDTQYF,TGTGCCAGCACCACTATTAGGGATACGCAGTATTTT